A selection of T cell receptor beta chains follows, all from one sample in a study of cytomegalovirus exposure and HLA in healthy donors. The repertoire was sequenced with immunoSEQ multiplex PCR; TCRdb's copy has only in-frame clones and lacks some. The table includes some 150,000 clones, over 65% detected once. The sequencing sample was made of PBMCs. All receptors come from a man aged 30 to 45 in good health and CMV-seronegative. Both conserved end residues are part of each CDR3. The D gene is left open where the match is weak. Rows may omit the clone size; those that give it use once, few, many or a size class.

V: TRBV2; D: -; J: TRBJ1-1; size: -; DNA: TGTGCCAGCAGTGAATGGGGGGGCATGAACACTGAAGCTTTCTTT; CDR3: CASSEWGGMNTEAFF
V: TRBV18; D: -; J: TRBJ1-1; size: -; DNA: TGTGCCAGCTCGTCTACTCAGGAGGGGTACACTGAAGCTTTCTTT; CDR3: CASSSTQEGYTEAFF
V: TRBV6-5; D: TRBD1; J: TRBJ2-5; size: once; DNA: TGTGCCAGCACTACACAGGGGGCGGAGACCCAGTACTTC; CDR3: CASTTQGAETQYF
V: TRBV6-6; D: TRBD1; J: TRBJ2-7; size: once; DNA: TGTGCCAGCAGTTACGGGTGGCGGCAGGGGGTGGGCGAGCAGTACTTC; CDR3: CASSYGWRQGVGEQYF
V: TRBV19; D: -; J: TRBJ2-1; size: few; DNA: TGTGCCAGTAGTAAGGGGACAAACTACAATGAGCAGTTCTTC; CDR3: CASSKGTNYNEQFF
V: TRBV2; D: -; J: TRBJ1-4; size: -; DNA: TGTGCCAGCAGTCAATCGACAGAAAGCAATGAAAAACTGTTTTTT; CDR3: CASSQSTESNEKLFF
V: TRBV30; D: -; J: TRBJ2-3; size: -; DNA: TGTGCCTGGAATAATCAGGGGTATGCAGATACGCAGTATTTT; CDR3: CAWNNQGYADTQYF
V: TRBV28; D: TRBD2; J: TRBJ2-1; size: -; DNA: TGTGCCAGCAGCTTGGGCGGGGGGGCTTCTGAGCAGTTCTTC; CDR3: CASSLGGGASEQFF
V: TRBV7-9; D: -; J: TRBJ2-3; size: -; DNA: TGTGCCAGCAGCTTACTTAAACCCCTAGACACAGATACGCAGTATTTT; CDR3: CASSLLKPLDTDTQYF
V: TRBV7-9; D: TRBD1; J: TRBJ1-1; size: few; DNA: TGTGCCAGCAGTAAGGACAGGGAGGGCACTGAAGCTTTCTTT; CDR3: CASSKDREGTEAFF
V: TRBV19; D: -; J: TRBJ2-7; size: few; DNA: TGTGCCAGTAGTATCAAGGGGTCCTCCTACGAGCAGTACTTC; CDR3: CASSIKGSSYEQYF
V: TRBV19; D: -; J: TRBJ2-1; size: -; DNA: TGTGCCAGCATCTCGGGATACAATGAGCAGTTCTTC; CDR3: CASISGYNEQFF
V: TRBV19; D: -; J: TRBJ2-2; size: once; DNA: TGTGCCAGTAGTGCCCTGACAGGGAACACCGGGGAGCTGTTTTTT; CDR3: CASSALTGNTGELFF
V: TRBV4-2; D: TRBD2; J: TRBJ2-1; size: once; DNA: TGTGCCAGCAGCAGTCGTCAGACTAGCGGGGGGGCAGGGTCCTACAATGAGCAGTTCTTC; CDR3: CASSSRQTSGGAGSYNEQFF
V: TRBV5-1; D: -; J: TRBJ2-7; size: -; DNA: TGCGCCAGCAGCCCTATTGTACAGGGCTACGAGCAGTACTTC; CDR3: CASSPIVQGYEQYF
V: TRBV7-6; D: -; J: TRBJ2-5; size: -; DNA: TGTGCCAGCAGCTTAGCCCGGTACCAAGAGACCCAGTACTTC; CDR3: CASSLARYQETQYF
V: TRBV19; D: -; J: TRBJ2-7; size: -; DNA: TGTGCCAGTAGTATAGTAGGGGACGAGCAGTACTTC; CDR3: CASSIVGDEQYF
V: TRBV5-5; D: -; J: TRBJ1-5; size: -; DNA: TGTGCCAGCAGCTTGGTGTATAGCTCCAATCAGCCCCAGCATTTT; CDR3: CASSLVYSSNQPQHF
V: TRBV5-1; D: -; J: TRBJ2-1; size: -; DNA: TGCGCCAGCAGCTTGAGTGTGTTATTTAGCGATGAGCAGTTCTTC; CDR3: CASSLSVLFSDEQFF
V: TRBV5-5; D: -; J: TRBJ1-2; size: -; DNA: TGTGCCAGCGTTTTAACAGGGTCAAAGGATGGCTACACCTTC; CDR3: CASVLTGSKDGYTF
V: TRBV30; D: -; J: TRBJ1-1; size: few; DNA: TGTGCCTACGGGTTTTTGAACACTGAAGCTTTCTTT; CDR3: CAYGFLNTEAFF
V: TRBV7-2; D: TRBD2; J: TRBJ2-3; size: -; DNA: TGTGCCAGCAGCCGGGGGACTAGCGGGGGTTCAGATACGCAGTATTTT; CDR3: CASSRGTSGGSDTQYF
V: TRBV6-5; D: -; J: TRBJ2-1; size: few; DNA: TGTGCCAGCAGTTGGGGGGGCCGGGGCAATGAGCAGTTCTTC; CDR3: CASSWGGRGNEQFF
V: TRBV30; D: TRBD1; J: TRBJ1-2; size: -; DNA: TGTGCCTGGAGGGAACAGGGGGGCTATGGCTACACCTTC; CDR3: CAWREQGGYGYTF
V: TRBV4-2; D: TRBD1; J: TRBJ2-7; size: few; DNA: TGTGCCAGCAGCCAAGAGGGACAGGGGGCGCGAGAGCAGTACTTC; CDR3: CASSQEGQGAREQYF